This T cell receptor beta chain was observed in a study of shared clonotypes between healthy human individuals. Overall study context: The donors, two women and three men, were aged 18 to 49.

Profiling relied on immunoSEQ multiplex PCR, and the TCRdb table lists in-frame clones only, not all of them. The sample yields roughly 2.2 million clones, approximately 90% seen once. The sample holds a few counts of this clone. The receptor comes from a man between 18 and 35 years old in good health. Some clones in this sample may be carry-over from other donors' samples. Sample: naive CD4+ T cells from PBMCs. Subset in this sample: CD45RA+ positively selected.

DNA for the CDR3: TGTGCCAGCAGTAAGCCCGGTGGTGGCTACACCTTC. Residues: CASSKPGGGYTF. This chain uses TRBV7-3 with TRBJ1-2, with unresolved D. This CDR3 spans 12 amino acids. V gave up 6 bases and J gave up 7 bases, with 12 bases separating them. CDR1 is SGHTA, CDR2 FQGTGA, per germline.